A selection of T cell receptor beta chains follows, all from one sample in a study of spatial heterogeneity in lung cancer. MiXCR was run by TCRdb on the 5' RACE reads, yielding one entry per CDR3 protein. Of approximately 70,000 distinct CDR3 sequences detected, about 9.5% appear once; the ten largest clones hold roughly 1.9%. The sample in question was PBMCs, obtained at follow-up. These TCRs come from a female donor with early-stage non-small cell lung cancer. CDR3s include the opening cysteine and the closing phenylalanine or tryptophan.

V gene	CDR3 protein
TRBV18	CASSPPLALGETQYF
TRBV6-5	CASSRGSGANVLTF
TRBV20-1	CSALGLAGTNEQFF
TRBV6-4	CASSEGRNTEAFF
TRBV5-8	CARLQFTSGMNTGELFF
TRBV10-3	CALSTGDNYGYTF
TRBV12-3/TRBV12-4	CANPNRDFHNEQFF
TRBV7-9	CASSSFQTGSYEQYF
TRBV20-1	CSASKAVGLNEQFF
TRBV20-1	CSVKKRPTSGNTIYF
TRBV6-6	CASSQPSYGYTF
TRBV25-1	CASSEFRYPYGYTF
TRBV7-2	CASTRTGGTYEQYF
TRBV18	CASSDRGMNTEAFF
TRBV3-1	CASSQGQETEQYF
TRBV5-1	CASRLGGSGGYTF
TRBV6-6	CASSYSSRGANTGELFF
TRBV19	CASSIAPGTGSHQPQHF
TRBV10-3	CAISESDRGQEQYF
TRBV15	CATSRDLDNNQPQHF
TRBV6-2/TRBV6-3	CASSYHGEAFF
TRBV19	CASRRTNEKLFF
TRBV28	CASQTGVYEQYF
TRBV28	CASRGGGSETGELFF
TRBV12-3/TRBV12-4	CASSFSGRIDEQYF
TRBV3-1	CASSQVTQAEQGADTQYF
TRBV4-2	CASSQPETLSGNTQYF